Listed here are 14 T cell receptor beta chains from one sample, sequenced in a study of blood T cells in healthy people across ages. PCR was performed a second time for about 7 to 12 cycles using a sample-barcoded 5' primer and a J-beta primer mix. Each CDR3 protein gets one entry after TCRdb re-called the 5' RACE reads with MiXCR. The repertoire holds hundreds of thousands of distinct CDR3 sequences, about three fifths seen once, with 22% in the top ten. Input material: blood. The receptors derive from a young man in good health.

This chain links TRBV12-3 or TRBV12-4 with TRBJ2-3; 7 bases line up with TRBD1. Trimming cost V 6 bases and J 4 bases; bases outside gene matches: 16. The CDR3 runs 17 residues. The CDR3 DNA reads as TGTGCCAGCAGCCCCCCCAGGGTACGAGGGGGCGCAGATACGCAGTATTTT. It yields the protein CASSPPRVRGGADTQYF.

The chain links TRBV3-1 to TRBJ2-5; D may be TRBD1 (6 bases). The germline V gene has CDR1 LGHDT and CDR2 YNNKEL (reference sequence). The germline V and J ends were trimmed by 1 base and 5 bases, with 17 bases remaining between them. This CDR3 contains 16 residues. CDR3 in amino acids: CASSQGLAQGIETQYF. The CDR3 bases are TGTGCCAGCAGCCAAGGTCTGGCACAGGGTATCGAGACCCAGTACTTC.

The CDR3 loop reads CARRGQGDYEQYF. DNA of the CDR3: TGTGCCCGCAGGGGACAGGGGGACTACGAGCAGTACTTC. This chain connects TRBV30 to TRBJ2-5; 11 bases are shared with TRBD1. With the DNA end fitting TRBJ2-7 better, the J assignment may be wrong. Germline CDR1 and CDR2: GTSNPN and SVGIG (reference sequence). This CDR3 region has 13 residues.

The gene calls are TRBV7-3 and TRBJ2-1, with 8 bases aligning to TRBD2. CDR3 length: 13 residues. The V gene end was trimmed by 2 bases and the J gene end by 9 bases; junction bases not matched to a gene: 3. The germline V gene has CDR1 SGHTA and CDR2 FQGTGA. The chain's CDR3 is CASSLAGGPEQFF. CDR3 coding DNA: TGTGCCAGCAGCTTAGCGGGAGGTCCTGAGCAGTTCTTC.

The chain has TRBV3-1 and TRBJ2-7, with 9 bases aligning to TRBD1. With 3 bases clipped from V and 3 bases from J, the junction kept 3 bases outside the gene matches. The germline V gene encodes CDR1 LGHDT and CDR2 YNNKEL (reference sequence). This CDR3 is built from 14 residues. The CDR3 is CASSHGQGNYEQYF. CDR3 nucleotide sequence: TGTGCCAGCAGCCACGGACAGGGGAACTACGAGCAGTACTTC.

CDR3 region: CASSVDDRDGYTF. CDR3 sequence (DNA): TGTGCCAGCAGCGTAGATGATCGGGATGGCTACACCTTC. V usage is TRBV9 and J usage is TRBJ1-2; D uncertain. Trimming shortened V by 0 bases and J by 6 bases, and 9 bases separated the two germline ends. The CDR3 is made up of 13 amino acids. Germline CDR1 reads SGDLS; CDR2 reads YYNGEE.

The chain employs TRBV6-5 and TRBJ2-5, with D maybe TRBD2 (6 bases). Germline values: CDR1 MNHEY, CDR2 SVGAGI. The CDR3 extends over 15 amino acids. V lost 5 bases and J 7 bases, leaving 20 bases between the germline ends. CDR3 amino acids: CASSTLAESGLTQYF. The CDR3, as DNA: TGTGCCAGCAGTACCTTAGCGGAGTCGGGGTTGACCCAGTACTTC.

This sequence joins TRBV6-2 or TRBV6-3 and TRBJ2-7, with D unclear. From germline, CDR1 is MNHEY and CDR2 SVGEGT. The CDR3 length is 14 residues. Deletions cut 3 bases from V and 5 bases from J, with 14 bases between. CDR3 sequence: CASSYPEPGDEQYF. The CDR3 DNA follows: TGTGCCAGCAGTTATCCTGAACCTGGGGACGAGCAGTACTTC.

The genes are TRBV5-5 and TRBJ2-3, with 9 bases fitting TRBD2. In germline, CDR1 is SGHKS, CDR2 YYEKEE (reference sequence). The junction had 8 bases not matched to a gene; V was cut back by 5 bases and J by 4 bases. CDR3 length equals 15 residues. The CDR3 protein is CASRLEAGGADTQYF. CDR3 in DNA: TGTGCCAGCAGACTTGAAGCGGGGGGAGCAGATACGCAGTATTTT.

This chain joins TRBV7-2 and TRBJ2-5, with D maybe TRBD2 (6 bases). The better agreement between TRBJ2-4 and the DNA end casts doubt on the J call. Germline assignment: CDR1 SGHTA and CDR2 FQGNSA. The CDR3 is made up of 13 amino acids. In DNA, the CDR3 is TGTGCCAGCAGCGTAGAGAGGGAGGACATTCAGTACTTC. Encoded protein: CASSVEREDIQYF.

A few counts support this clonotype. The chain is built from TRBV28 and TRBJ2-7, with TRBD1 matching over 8 bases. After removal of 5 bases from V and 1 base from J, the junction contained 7 bases not matched to a gene. The germline V gene encodes CDR1 MDHEN and CDR2 SYDVKM. CDR3 length equals 15 residues. CDR3 nucleotide sequence: TGTGCCAGCAGTATAACGACAGGGGCGTCCTACGAGCAGTACTTC. Its translation is CASSITTGASYEQYF.

This clonotype was seen a few times. The rearrangement links TRBV12-3 or TRBV12-4 to TRBJ2-2; 13 nucleotides align to TRBD2. Germline trimming cut 5 bases from V and 7 bases from J; bases unmatched to any gene: 1. The CDR3 is made up of 14 amino acids. The CDR3 DNA reads TGTGCCAGCAGTACTAGCGGGGGGGGCGGGGAGCTGTTTTTT. This codes for CASSTSGGGGELFF.

The chain combines TRBV7-2 with TRBJ2-5; D perhaps matches TRBD2 (5 bases). The CDR3 has 13 amino acids. Germline V CDR1 and CDR2: SGHTA, FQGNSA. V was trimmed by 5 bases and J by 4 bases, leaving 11 bases between them. CDR3 DNA sequence: TGTGCCAGCAGCAGGCGGGTATTAGAGACCCAGTACTTC. Its translation is CASSRRVLETQYF.

V is TRBV6-6 and J is TRBJ2-1, with 10 positions matching TRBD2. CDR1 and CDR2 from the germline V gene are MNHNY and SVGAGI (reference sequence). There are 15 residues in the CDR3. V lost 5 bases, J lost 7 bases, and 8 bases stayed unmatched. CDR3 nucleotides: TGTGCCAGCAGTCACGAAGCGGGGGGGCAAAATGAGCAGTTCTTC. The encoded protein is CASSHEAGGQNEQFF.